Listed below are T cell receptor beta chains from one sample, sequenced in a study of Graves' ophthalmopathy and Graves' hyperthyroidism. TCRdb used MiXCR to reprocess the multiplex PCR reads, holding one entry per CDR3 protein. The profile covers some 410,000 distinct CDR3 sequences, with 20% to 25% appearing a single time and roughly 3% taken by the ten largest. Sequenced: peripheral blood. These receptors all come from a woman under 30 with stable Graves' hyperthyroidism. CDR3s include the opening cysteine and the closing phenylalanine or tryptophan. The D gene is left open where the match is weak. Clone size, where shown, is once, few, many, or a class for clones that have expanded.

d_call	clone_size	v_call	j_call	cdr3_nt	cdr3_aa
NA	many	TRBV24-1	TRBJ1-1	TGTGCCACCAGTGATCCCGGGACCAAAGCTTTCTTT	CATSDPGTKAFF
NA	many	TRBV4-1	TRBJ1-2	TGCGCCAGCAGCCAATTCGCACAGTGGTTTAACTATGGCTACACCTTC	CASSQFAQWFNYGYTF
NA	many	TRBV12-3/TRBV12-4	TRBJ2-5	TGTGCCAGCAGTTTATCAGGGGGGCTCGAGGGGACCCAGTACTTC	CASSLSGGLEGTQYF
NA	many	TRBV11-2	TRBJ2-7	TGTGCCAGCAGCTTAGATCCCACGTCCTACGAGCAGTACTTC	CASSLDPTSYEQYF
NA	many	TRBV27	TRBJ1-1	TGTGCCAGCAGTCCCCTCCGGACCGAGAACACTGAAGCTTTCTTT	CASSPLRTENTEAFF
NA	NA	TRBV28	TRBJ2-7	TGTGCCAGTACCATTTCGGCGACCTACGAGCAGTACTTC	CASTISATYEQYF
NA	many	TRBV19	TRBJ1-5	TGTGCCAGTAGTATCCGGGGAGGAGTCAGCAATCAGCCCCAGCATTTT	CASSIRGGVSNQPQHF
NA	many	TRBV19	TRBJ2-7	TGTGCCAGTAGTATTGGACAATCTGACGAGCAGTACTTC	CASSIGQSDEQYF
TRBD1	many	TRBV13	TRBJ2-7	TGTGCCAGCAGCTCCGGGACAGGTACCCCCGAGCAGTACTTC	CASSSGTGTPEQYF
NA	NA	TRBV30	TRBJ2-2	TGTGCCTGGAAAGGGGGTTCGGGAAACACCGGGGAGCTGTTTTTT	CAWKGGSGNTGELFF
NA	many	TRBV27	TRBJ2-5	TGTGCCAGCAGTGATCGGGTTCGGGAGACCCAGTACTTC	CASSDRVRETQYF
NA	NA	TRBV11-2	TRBJ1-2	TGTGCCAGCAGCTTAAGCAGTTTGGGGTTGACCAACTATGGCTACACCTTC	CASSLSSLGLTNYGYTF
NA	many	TRBV7-2	TRBJ2-4	TGTGCCAGCAGCTTGCGACCGAGCGGGCTGCTAGCCAAAAACATTAAGTACTTC	CASSLRPSGLLAKNIKYF
NA	NA	TRBV2	TRBJ2-7	TGTGCCTGGCACGGTAGGGTCTTCGAGCAGTACTTC	CAWHGRVFEQYF
NA	many	TRBV10-3	TRBJ2-7	TGTGCCATCAGTGAGTATCAGGACCTCGTGGGCGAGCAGTACTTC	CAISEYQDLVGEQYF
NA	few	TRBV6-2/TRBV6-3	TRBJ2-2	TGTGCCAGCAGCCACCTGCTAGGACACCCGAACACCGGGGAGCTGTTTTTT	CASSHLLGHPNTGELFF
TRBD2	few	TRBV18	TRBJ2-1	TGTGCCAGCTCACCACGTGGGACTAGGGGATCGGATGAGCAGTTCTTC	CASSPRGTRGSDEQFF
NA	NA	TRBV19	TRBJ1-1	TGTGCCAGTAAAGATAGGGGGAAGACTGAAGCTTTCTTT	CASKDRGKTEAFF
NA	many	TRBV12-3/TRBV12-4	TRBJ2-5	TGTGCCAGCAGGCGAACCGGGACAAAAAAAGAGACCCAGTACTTC	CASRRTGTKKETQYF
NA	many	TRBV12-3/TRBV12-4	TRBJ2-5	TGTGCCAGCAGTTTTTCGGGGCGCGAAGAGACCCAGTACTTC	CASSFSGREETQYF
TRBD1	few	TRBV3-1	TRBJ2-1	TGTGCCAGCAGCCAGGTAGACAGGGGGCGAGCCCTAGAGCAGTTCTTC	CASSQVDRGRALEQFF
NA	few	TRBV30	TRBJ1-2	TGTGCCTGGAGCATACAGGGTATCCGTGGCTACACCTTC	CAWSIQGIRGYTF
NA	NA	TRBV6-5	TRBJ1-5	TGTGCCAGCAGTTACCCAGGACATGTTAATCAGCCCCAGCATTTT	CASSYPGHVNQPQHF
NA	NA	TRBV6-1	TRBJ2-7	TGTGCCAGCAGCCCCGGGCCGCGGAGGGGGTACGAGCAGTACTTC	CASSPGPRRGYEQYF
NA	NA	TRBV12-3/TRBV12-4	TRBJ1-5	TGTGCCAGCAGCCGGACTTGGAGTCAGCCCCAGCATTTT	CASSRTWSQPQHF
NA	many	TRBV28	TRBJ1-1	TGTGCCAGCAGTATCCCGGGGTGGGAAGCTTTCTTT	CASSIPGWEAFF
TRBD2	many	TRBV13	TRBJ2-7	TGTGCCAGCAGCTCCCTATCTAGCGGGAGGGTAGGAGAGCAGTACTTC	CASSSLSSGRVGEQYF
TRBD2	many	TRBV6-5	TRBJ2-7	TGTGCCAGCAGTTACGGGCTTAGCGGGAGCTACGAGCAGTACTTC	CASSYGLSGSYEQYF
NA	many	TRBV11-1	TRBJ1-2	TGTGCCAGCAGCCATGGACAGACTTATGGCTACACCTTC	CASSHGQTYGYTF
TRBD1	NA	TRBV20-1	TRBJ1-1	TGCAGGGGGGACAGGCAGAACACTGAAGCTTTCTTT	CRGDRQNTEAFF
NA	many	TRBV28	TRBJ2-7	TGTGCCAGCAGTACTTTTTCGGGATGGGCCTACGAGCAGTACTTC	CASSTFSGWAYEQYF
NA	once	TRBV29-1	TRBJ2-5	TGCAGCGTTGAAGAGCCAGGGTTGGCGACCCAGTACTTC	CSVEEPGLATQYF
NA	many	TRBV6-2/TRBV6-3	TRBJ1-2	TGTGCCAGCAGTTACGGTCGGAACTATGGCTACACCTTC	CASSYGRNYGYTF
NA	few	TRBV20-1	TRBJ2-7	TGCAGTGCTAGAATAAGTTCCGGGTCCTCCTACGAGCAGTACTTC	CSARISSGSSYEQYF
NA	many	TRBV12-3/TRBV12-4	TRBJ2-5	TGTGCCAGCAGTCCGGGACCGACGGGCCAAGAGACCCAGTACTTC	CASSPGPTGQETQYF
NA	many	TRBV9	TRBJ1-1	TGTGCCAGCGGCAAGGGAAGAGGGAACACTGAAGCTTTCTTT	CASGKGRGNTEAFF
NA	many	TRBV19	TRBJ1-1	TGTGCCAGTAGTCCCCAGACAGGACTGAACACTGAAGCTTTCTTT	CASSPQTGLNTEAFF
NA	many	TRBV6-1	TRBJ2-2	TGTGCCAGCAGTGACCGGGAGTCGGTCGGGGAGCTGTTTTTT	CASSDRESVGELFF
TRBD2	many	TRBV11-2	TRBJ2-7	TGTGCCAGCAGCCCAGGGGGGCTAGCGGGAGCCTACGAGCAGTACTTC	CASSPGGLAGAYEQYF
TRBD2	few	TRBV5-1	TRBJ2-2	TGCGCCAGCAGCGGGACAATAGCGGGAGTAAGAACCGGGGAGCTGTTTTTT	CASSGTIAGVRTGELFF
NA	few	TRBV30	TRBJ1-1	TGTGCCTGGAGTGTCTTCGGCCAGGGGAACACTGAAGCTTTCTTT	CAWSVFGQGNTEAFF
TRBD1	many	TRBV20-1	TRBJ2-7	TGCAGTGCTAGGGGGACAGGGGGCCGCTCCTACGAGCAGTACTTC	CSARGTGGRSYEQYF
TRBD2	many	TRBV11-2	TRBJ2-5	TGTGCCAGCAGCTCGCCTAGCGGGAGTGAGGAGACCCAGTACTTC	CASSSPSGSEETQYF
TRBD2	many	TRBV20-1	TRBJ2-7	TGCAGTGGATCGACTAGCGGGTTATCCTACGAGCAGTACTTC	CSGSTSGLSYEQYF
TRBD1	NA	TRBV7-9	TRBJ2-4	TGTGCCAGCAGCTCGACGGGACAGGGTGGGAAATGGTTC	CASSSTGQGGKWF
TRBD2	many	TRBV15	TRBJ2-7	TGTGCCACCAGCAGGTCACTAGCGGGAGGAGGAGAGCAGTACTTC	CATSRSLAGGGEQYF
NA	many	TRBV2	TRBJ2-1	TGTGCCAGCAGTACAGGAGAGGCTTACAATGAGCAGTTCTTC	CASSTGEAYNEQFF
NA	many	TRBV20-1	TRBJ1-2	TGCAGTGCTAGAGTCGGGGCCAGAGATACCTTC	CSARVGARDTF
NA	NA	TRBV27	TRBJ1-5	TGTGCCAGCAGTTCCAGGGGTGGTCCCTATAGCAATCAGCCCCAGCATTTT	CASSSRGGPYSNQPQHF
NA	many	TRBV20-1	TRBJ1-5	TGCAGTGTCGGTCGGAATCAGCCCCAGCATTTT	CSVGRNQPQHF
TRBD2	many	TRBV7-2	TRBJ2-5	TGTGCCAGCGGGACTAGCCGTCAAGAGACCCAGTACTTC	CASGTSRQETQYF
NA	many	TRBV6-2/TRBV6-3	TRBJ2-5	TGTGCCAGCACCGTGTCCGGACGGGAGTGGGAGACCCAGTACTTC	CASTVSGREWETQYF
NA	few	TRBV27	TRBJ1-5	TGTGCCAGCAGTCTCTCCAGGTATCAGCCCCAGCATTTT	CASSLSRYQPQHF
NA	many	TRBV27	TRBJ2-7	TGTGCCAGCAGTTTTACGCAGGGGAAGCAGTACTTC	CASSFTQGKQYF
TRBD2	NA	TRBV29-1	TRBJ2-7	TGCAGCGCTCTCCTAGCGGGGGGACCCTACGAGCAGTACTTC	CSALLAGGPYEQYF
NA	NA	TRBV20-1	TRBJ2-7	TGCAGTGCTAGACTTCGGGGCGAGCAGTACTTC	CSARLRGEQYF
NA	few	TRBV28	TRBJ1-1	TGTGCCAGCAGTTTTGAGGGCTTGAACACTGAAGCTTTCTTT	CASSFEGLNTEAFF